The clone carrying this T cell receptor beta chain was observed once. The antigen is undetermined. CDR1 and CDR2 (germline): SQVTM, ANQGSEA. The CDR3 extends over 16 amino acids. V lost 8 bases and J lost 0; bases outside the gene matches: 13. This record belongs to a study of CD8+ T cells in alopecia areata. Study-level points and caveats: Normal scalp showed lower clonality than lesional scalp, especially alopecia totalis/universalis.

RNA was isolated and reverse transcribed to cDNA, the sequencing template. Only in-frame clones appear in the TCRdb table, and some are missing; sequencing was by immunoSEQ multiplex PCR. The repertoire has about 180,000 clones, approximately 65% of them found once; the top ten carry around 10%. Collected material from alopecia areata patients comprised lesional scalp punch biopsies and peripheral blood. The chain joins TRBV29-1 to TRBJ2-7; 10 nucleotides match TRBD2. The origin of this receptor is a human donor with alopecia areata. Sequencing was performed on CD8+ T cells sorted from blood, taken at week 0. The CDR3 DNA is TGCAGCACCTCGATTACTAGCGGGGCGAGCTCCTACGAGCAGTACTTC. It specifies CSTSITSGASSYEQYF.